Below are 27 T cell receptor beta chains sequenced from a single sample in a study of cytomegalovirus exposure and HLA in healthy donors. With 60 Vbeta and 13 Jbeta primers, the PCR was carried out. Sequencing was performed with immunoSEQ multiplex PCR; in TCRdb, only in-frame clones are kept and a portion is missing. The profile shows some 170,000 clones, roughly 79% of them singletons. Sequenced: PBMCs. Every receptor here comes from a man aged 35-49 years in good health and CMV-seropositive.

CDR3 sequence reads: CASSLGQNLYNEQFF. The DNA of the CDR3 is TGTGCCAGCAGCTTAGGACAGAACCTCTACAATGAGCAGTTCTTC. The chain couples TRBV7-3 to TRBJ2-1, with D possibly being TRBD1 (6 bases). V was pared by 2 bases and J by 3 bases, with 11 bases between. Germline CDR1 SGHTA, CDR2 FQGTGA. The CDR3 length is 15 residues.

CDR3 sequence (DNA): TGCGCCAGCAGAGGGACAGGGGTCTCCTACAATGAGCAGTTCTTC. Amino acids: CASRGTGVSYNEQFF. The chain joins TRBV5-1 to TRBJ2-1; 10 nucleotides align to TRBD1. Trimming removed 5 bases from V and 0 bases from J; junction bases left unmatched: 2. This CDR3 is 15 amino acids long. In germline, CDR1 is SGHRS, CDR2 YFSETQ.

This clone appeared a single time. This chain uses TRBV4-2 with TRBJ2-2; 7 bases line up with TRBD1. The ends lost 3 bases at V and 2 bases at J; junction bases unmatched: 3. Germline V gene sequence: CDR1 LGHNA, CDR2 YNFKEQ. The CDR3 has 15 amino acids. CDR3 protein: CASSQGTDNTGELFF. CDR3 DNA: TGTGCCAGCAGCCAGGGGACAGATAACACCGGGGAGCTGTTTTTT.

DNA for the CDR3: TGTGCCAGCAGAGGCACAGGGGGCGCTTACGAGCAGTACTTC. This codes for CASRGTGGAYEQYF. This chain connects TRBV7-9 to TRBJ2-7, with 9 bases fitting TRBD1. Germline assignment: CDR1 SEHNR and CDR2 FQNEAQ (reference sequence). CDR3 size: 14 residues. With V trimmed by 6 bases and J by 4 bases, 7 bases remained unmatched.

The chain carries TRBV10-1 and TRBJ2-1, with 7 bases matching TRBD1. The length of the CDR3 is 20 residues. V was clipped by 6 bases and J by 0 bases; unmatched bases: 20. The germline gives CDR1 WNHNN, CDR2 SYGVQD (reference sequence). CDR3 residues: CASRSDRGQDPLSSYNEQFF. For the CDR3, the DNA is TGCGCCAGCAGATCTGATCGCGGACAGGACCCCTTGAGCTCCTACAATGAGCAGTTCTTC.

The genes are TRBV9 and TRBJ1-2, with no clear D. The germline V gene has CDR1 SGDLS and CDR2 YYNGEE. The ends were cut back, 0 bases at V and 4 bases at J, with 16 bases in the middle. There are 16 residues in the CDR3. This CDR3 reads CASSVVSSATTYGYTF. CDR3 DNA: TGTGCCAGCAGCGTAGTGAGCTCGGCGACAACCTATGGCTACACCTTC.

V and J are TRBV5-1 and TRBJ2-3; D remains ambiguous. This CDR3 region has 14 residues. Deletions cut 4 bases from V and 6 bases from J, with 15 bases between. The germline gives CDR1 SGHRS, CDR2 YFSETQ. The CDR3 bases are TGCGCCAGCAGCCGGGTACCTGTTGAGGATACGCAGTATTTT. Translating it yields CASSRVPVEDTQYF.

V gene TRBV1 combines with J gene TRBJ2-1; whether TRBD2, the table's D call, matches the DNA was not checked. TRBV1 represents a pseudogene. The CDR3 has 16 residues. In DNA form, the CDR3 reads TGCACCAGCAGACCAGCGCAGCAGAGCTCCTACAATGAGCAGTTCTTC. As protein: CTSRPAQQSSYNEQFF.

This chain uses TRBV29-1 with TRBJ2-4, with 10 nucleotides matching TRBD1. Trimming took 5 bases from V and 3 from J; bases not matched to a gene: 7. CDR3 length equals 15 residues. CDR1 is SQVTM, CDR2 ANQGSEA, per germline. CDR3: CSVSRTGGGKNIQYF. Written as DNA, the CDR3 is TGCAGCGTTTCCCGGACAGGGGGAGGCAAAAACATTCAGTACTTC.

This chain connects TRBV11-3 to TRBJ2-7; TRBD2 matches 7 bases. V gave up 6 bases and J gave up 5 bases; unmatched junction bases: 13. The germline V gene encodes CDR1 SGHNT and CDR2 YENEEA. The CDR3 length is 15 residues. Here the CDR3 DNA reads TGTGCCAGCAGACCCGGGTGGGCGGGAGACCACGAGCAGTACTTC. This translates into CASRPGWAGDHEQYF.

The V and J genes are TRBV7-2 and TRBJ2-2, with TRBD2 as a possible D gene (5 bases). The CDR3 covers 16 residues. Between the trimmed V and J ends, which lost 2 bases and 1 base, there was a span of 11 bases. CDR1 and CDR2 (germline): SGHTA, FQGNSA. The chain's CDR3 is CASSLRLAGNTGELFF. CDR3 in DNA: TGTGCCAGCAGCTTAAGACTGGCGGGGAACACCGGGGAGCTGTTTTTT.

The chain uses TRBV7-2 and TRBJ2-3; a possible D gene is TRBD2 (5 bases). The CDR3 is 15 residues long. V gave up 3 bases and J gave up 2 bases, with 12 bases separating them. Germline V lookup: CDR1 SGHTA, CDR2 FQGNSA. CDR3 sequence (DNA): TGTGCCAGCAGCTTTCTCGGGGTGGTCACAGATACGCAGTATTTT. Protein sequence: CASSFLGVVTDTQYF.

DNA for the CDR3: TGTGCCAGCAGCGTAGGGGGACTAGCGTCCTACGAGCAGTACTTC. Protein: CASSVGGLASYEQYF. This sequence joins TRBV9 and TRBJ2-7, with 10 bases identical to TRBD2. Germline loops: CDR1 SGDLS, CDR2 YYNGEE. The CDR3 has 15 residues. The V segment lost 0 bases and the J segment 1 base; nucleotides outside the gene matches: 1.

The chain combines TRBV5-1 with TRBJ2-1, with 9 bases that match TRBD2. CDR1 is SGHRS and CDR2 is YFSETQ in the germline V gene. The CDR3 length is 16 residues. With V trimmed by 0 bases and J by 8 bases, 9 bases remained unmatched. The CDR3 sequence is CASSLVGRVAGDEQFF. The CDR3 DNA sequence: TGCGCCAGCAGCTTGGTCGGGAGGGTAGCGGGAGATGAGCAGTTCTTC.

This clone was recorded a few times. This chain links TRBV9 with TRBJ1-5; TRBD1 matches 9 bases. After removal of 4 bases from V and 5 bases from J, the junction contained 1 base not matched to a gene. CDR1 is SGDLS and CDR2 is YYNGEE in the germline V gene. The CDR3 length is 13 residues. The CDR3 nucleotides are TGTGCCAGCAGCCGACAGGGGGATCAGCCCCAGCATTTT. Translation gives CASSRQGDQPQHF.

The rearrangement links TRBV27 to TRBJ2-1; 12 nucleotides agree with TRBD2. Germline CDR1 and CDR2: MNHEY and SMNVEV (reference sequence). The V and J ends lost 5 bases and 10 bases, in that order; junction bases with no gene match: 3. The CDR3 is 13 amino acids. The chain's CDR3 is CASSPLAGGEQFF. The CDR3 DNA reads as TGTGCCAGCAGTCCGCTAGCGGGAGGGGAGCAGTTCTTC.

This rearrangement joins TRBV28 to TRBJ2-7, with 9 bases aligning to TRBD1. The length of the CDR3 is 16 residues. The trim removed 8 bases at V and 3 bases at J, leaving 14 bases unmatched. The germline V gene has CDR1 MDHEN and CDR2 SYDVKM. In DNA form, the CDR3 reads TGTGCCAGCGCCATTACCCCGGGACAGGGACTCTACGAGCAGTACTTC. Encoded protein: CASAITPGQGLYEQYF.

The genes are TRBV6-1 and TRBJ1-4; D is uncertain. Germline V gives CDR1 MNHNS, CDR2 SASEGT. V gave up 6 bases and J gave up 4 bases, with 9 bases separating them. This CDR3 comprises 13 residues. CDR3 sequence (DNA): TGTGCCAGCAGGAGCCGGGTTAATGAAAAACTGTTTTTT. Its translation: CASRSRVNEKLFF.

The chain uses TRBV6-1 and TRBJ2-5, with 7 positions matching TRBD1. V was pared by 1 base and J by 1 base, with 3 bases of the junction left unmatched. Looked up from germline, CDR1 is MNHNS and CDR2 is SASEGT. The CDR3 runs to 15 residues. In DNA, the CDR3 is TGTGCCAGCAGTGAAGACGGGACAGTCCAAGAGACCCAGTACTTC. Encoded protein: CASSEDGTVQETQYF.

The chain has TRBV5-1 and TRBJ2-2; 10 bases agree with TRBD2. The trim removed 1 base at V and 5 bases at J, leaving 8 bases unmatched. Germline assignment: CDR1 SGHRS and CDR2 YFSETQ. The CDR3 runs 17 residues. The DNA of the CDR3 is TGCGCCAGCAGCTTGAGGGCTCTAGCGGGAGTAACCGGGGAGCTGTTTTTT. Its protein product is CASSLRALAGVTGELFF. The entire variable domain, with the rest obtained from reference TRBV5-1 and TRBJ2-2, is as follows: KAGVTQTPRYLIKTRGQQVTLSCSPISGHRSVSWYQQTPGQGLQFLFEYFSETQRNKGNFPGRFSGRQFSNSRSEMNVSTLELGDSALYLCASSLRALAGVTGELFFGEGSRLTVL.

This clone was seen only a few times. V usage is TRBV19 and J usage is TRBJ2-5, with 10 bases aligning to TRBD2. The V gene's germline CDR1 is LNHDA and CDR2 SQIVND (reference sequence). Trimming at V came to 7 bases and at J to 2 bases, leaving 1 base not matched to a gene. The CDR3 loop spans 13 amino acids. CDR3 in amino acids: CASKGLAQETQYF. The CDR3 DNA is TGTGCCAGTAAGGGACTAGCGCAAGAGACCCAGTACTTC. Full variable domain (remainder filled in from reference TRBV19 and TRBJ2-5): DGGITQSPKYLFRKEGQNVTLSCEQNLNHDAMYWYRQDPGQGLRLIYYSQIVNDFQKGDIAEGYSVSREKKESFPLTVTSAQKNPTAFYLCASKGLAQETQYFGPGTRLLVL.

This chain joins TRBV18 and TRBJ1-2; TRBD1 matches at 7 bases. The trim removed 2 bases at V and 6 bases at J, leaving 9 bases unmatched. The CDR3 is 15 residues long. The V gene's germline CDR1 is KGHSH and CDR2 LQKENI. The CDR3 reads CASSPVGTGEDGYTF. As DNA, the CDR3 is TGTGCCAGCTCACCAGTAGGAACAGGGGAAGATGGCTACACCTTC.

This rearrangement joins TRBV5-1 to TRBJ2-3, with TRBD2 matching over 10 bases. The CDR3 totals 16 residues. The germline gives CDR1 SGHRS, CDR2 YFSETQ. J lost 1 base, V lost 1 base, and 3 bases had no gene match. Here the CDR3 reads CASSLNLAGGTDTQYF. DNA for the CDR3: TGCGCCAGCAGCTTGAACCTAGCGGGGGGCACAGATACGCAGTATTTT.

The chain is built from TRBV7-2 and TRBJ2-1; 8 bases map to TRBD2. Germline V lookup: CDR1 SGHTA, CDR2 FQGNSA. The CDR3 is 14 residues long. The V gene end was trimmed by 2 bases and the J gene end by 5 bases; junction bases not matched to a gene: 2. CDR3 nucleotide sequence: TGTGCCAGCAGCTTACAAGCGGGGGACAATGAGCAGTTCTTC. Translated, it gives CASSLQAGDNEQFF.

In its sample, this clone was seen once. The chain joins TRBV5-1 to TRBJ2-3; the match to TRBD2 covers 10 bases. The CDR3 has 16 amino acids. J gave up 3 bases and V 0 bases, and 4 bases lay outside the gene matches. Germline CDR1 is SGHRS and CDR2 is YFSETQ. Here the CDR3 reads CASSLASGRRTDTQYF. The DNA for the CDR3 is TGCGCCAGCAGCTTGGCTAGCGGGAGAAGAACAGATACGCAGTATTTT.

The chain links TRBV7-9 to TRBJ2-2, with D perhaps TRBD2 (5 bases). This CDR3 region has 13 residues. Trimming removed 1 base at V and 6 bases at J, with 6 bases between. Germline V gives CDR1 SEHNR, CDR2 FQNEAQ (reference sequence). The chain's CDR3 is CASSLVEAGELFF. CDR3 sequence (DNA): TGTGCCAGCAGCTTAGTGGAGGCCGGGGAGCTGTTTTTT.

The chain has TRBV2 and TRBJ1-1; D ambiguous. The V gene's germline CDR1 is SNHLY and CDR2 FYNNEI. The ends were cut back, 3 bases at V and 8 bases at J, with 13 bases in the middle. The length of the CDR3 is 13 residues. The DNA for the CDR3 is TGTGCCAGCAGTGACTTGGGCCCGGTGGAAGCTTTCTTT. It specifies CASSDLGPVEAFF.